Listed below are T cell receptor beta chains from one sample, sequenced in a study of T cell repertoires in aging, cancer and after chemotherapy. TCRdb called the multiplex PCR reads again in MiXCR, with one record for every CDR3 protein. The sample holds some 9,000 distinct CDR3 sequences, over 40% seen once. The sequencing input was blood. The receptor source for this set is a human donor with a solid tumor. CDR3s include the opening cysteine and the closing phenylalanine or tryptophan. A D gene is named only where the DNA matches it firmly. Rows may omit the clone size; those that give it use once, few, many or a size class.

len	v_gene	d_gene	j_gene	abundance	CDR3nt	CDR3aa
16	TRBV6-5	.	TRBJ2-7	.	TGTGCCAGCCAACCGGCGGAAACTGGGAGGCGCCACGAGCAGTACTTC	CASQPAETGRRHEQYF
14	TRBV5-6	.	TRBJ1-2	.	TGTGCCAGCAGCTTAGACAGCGGAACTGGTGGCTACACCTTC	CASSLDSGTGGYTF
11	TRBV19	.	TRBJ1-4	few	TGTGCCAGTAGTGCAGGGATGGAACTGTTTTTT	CASSAGMELFF
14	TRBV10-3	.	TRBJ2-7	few	TGTGCCATCAGTGAACGGCAGGGAAACTACGAGCAGTACTTC	CAISERQGNYEQYF
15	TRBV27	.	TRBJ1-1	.	TGTGCCAGCAGTTCGGCTCGGGACCGAAACACTGAAGCTTTCTTT	CASSSARDRNTEAFF
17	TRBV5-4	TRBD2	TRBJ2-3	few	TGTGCCAGCAGCTTGATGCTAGCGGGGGTTAGCACAGATACGCAGTATTTT	CASSLMLAGVSTDTQYF
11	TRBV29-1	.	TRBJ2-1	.	TGCAGCGCTTTATCCTACAATGAGCAGTTCTTC	CSALSYNEQFF
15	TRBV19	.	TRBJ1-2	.	TGTGCCAGTAGGCCCGGTGACGGGGAGCTCTATGGCTACACCTTC	CASRPGDGELYGYTF
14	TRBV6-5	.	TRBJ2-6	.	TGTGCCACCAAATTCCCAGCTGGGGCCAACGTCCTGACTTTC	CATKFPAGANVLTF
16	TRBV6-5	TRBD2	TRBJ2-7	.	TGTGCCAGCAGTTACTCGAGACTAGCGGGAGGGTACGAGCAGTACTTC	CASSYSRLAGGYEQYF
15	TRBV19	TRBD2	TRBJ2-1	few	TGTGCCAGTAGGGTAGCGGGGAGCTCCTACAATGAGCAGTTCTTC	CASRVAGSSYNEQFF
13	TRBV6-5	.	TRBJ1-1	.	TGTGCCAGCAGTTACAGGGACTACACTGAAGCTTTCTTT	CASSYRDYTEAFF
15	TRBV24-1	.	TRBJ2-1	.	TGTGCCACCAGTGATCCCGGAACAGGGCGCAATGAGCAGTTCTTC	CATSDPGTGRNEQFF
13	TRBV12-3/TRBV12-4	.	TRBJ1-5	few	TGTGCCAGCAGGACCCAGGGGAATCAGCCCCAGCATTTT	CASRTQGNQPQHF
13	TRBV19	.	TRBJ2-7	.	TGTGCCAGTAGTATAGGGTCTAGCTACGAGCAGTACTTC	CASSIGSSYEQYF
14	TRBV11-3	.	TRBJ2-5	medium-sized	TGTGCCAGCAGCTTGGGACACCACCAAGAGACCCAGTACTTC	CASSLGHHQETQYF
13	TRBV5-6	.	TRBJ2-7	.	TGTGCCAGCAGCTTGCCCCCGGCATACGAGCAGTACTTC	CASSLPPAYEQYF
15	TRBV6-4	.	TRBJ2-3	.	TGTGCCAGCAGTGACTCAGTAGGGGGGTCAGATACGCAGTATTTT	CASSDSVGGSDTQYF
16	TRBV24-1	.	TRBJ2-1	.	TGTGCCACCAGTGATGGGAGTGGGGGTTCCTACAATGAGCAGTTCTTC	CATSDGSGGSYNEQFF
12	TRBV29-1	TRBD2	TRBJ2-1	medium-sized	TGCAGCGTTGTCGACGGGAGGGGGGGGCAGTTCTTC	CSVVDGRGGQFF
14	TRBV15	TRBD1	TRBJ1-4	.	TGTGCCACCAGCATCACAGGGGTAGGCGAAAAACTGTTTTTT	CATSITGVGEKLFF
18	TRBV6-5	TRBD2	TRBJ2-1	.	TGTGCCAGCAGTTACTACCCGGGAGGGAGGGGGTCCTACAATGAGCAGTTCTTC	CASSYYPGGRGSYNEQFF
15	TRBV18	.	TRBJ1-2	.	TGTGCCAGCTCACTAGGGGACGGGACTAACTATGGCTACACCTTC	CASSLGDGTNYGYTF
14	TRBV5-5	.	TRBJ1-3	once	TGTGCCAGCAGCTCCGCGCCAGAAGGAAACACCATATATTTT	CASSSAPEGNTIYF
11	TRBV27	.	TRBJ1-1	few	TGTGCCAGCAGTTTGGGTCCTGAAGCTTTCTTT	CASSLGPEAFF
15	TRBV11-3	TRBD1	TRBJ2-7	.	TGTGCCAGCAGCACCCCGGACAGGGGTGGGTACGAGCAGTACTTC	CASSTPDRGGYEQYF
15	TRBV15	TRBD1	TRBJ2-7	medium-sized	TGTGCCACCAGCACCCCGGGACAGGGGCTCAACGAGCAGTACTTC	CATSTPGQGLNEQYF
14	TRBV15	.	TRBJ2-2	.	TGTGCCAGCAGCTCCAGGCGTCCCCCCGGGGAGCTGTTTTTT	CASSSRRPPGELFF
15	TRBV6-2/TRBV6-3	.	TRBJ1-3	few	TGTGCCAGCGGGGACATCGGGATACTTGGAAACACCATATATTTT	CASGDIGILGNTIYF
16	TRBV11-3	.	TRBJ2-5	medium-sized	TGTGCCAGCAGCTTAGATATCGCGGGGTATGGGGAGACCCAGTACTTC	CASSLDIAGYGETQYF
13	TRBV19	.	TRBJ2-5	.	TGTGCCAGTAGTGACTACAATCAAGAGACCCAGTACTTC	CASSDYNQETQYF
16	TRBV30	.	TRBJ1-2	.	TGTGCCTGGACGGAATTGGCACAGGGAGGTCGTTATGGCTACACCTTC	CAWTELAQGGRYGYTF
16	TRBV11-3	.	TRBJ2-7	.	TGTGCCAGCAGCTTAGGCAGACAGGCCCGTCGGGAGGAGCAGTACTTC	CASSLGRQARREEQYF
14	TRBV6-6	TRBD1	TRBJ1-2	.	TGTGCCAGCCGACTACAGGGGCCTAACTATGGCTACACCTTC	CASRLQGPNYGYTF
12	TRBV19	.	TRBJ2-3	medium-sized	TGTGCCAGTAGCCTGACCATGGATACGCAGTATTTT	CASSLTMDTQYF
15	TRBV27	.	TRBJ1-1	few	TGTGCCAGCAGTCCCAGACAGGTTAGGGACACTGAAGCTTTCTTT	CASSPRQVRDTEAFF
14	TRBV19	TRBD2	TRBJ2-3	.	TGTGCCAGTAGTACTAGCGGGAGGGCAGATACGCAGTATTTT	CASSTSGRADTQYF
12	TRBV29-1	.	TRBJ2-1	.	TGCAGCGTTGGAACGGGCTACAATGAGCAGTTCTTC	CSVGTGYNEQFF
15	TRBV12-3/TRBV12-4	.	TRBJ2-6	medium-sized	TGTGCCAGCAGTTTAGACAGGGCTGGGGCCAACGTCCTGACTTTC	CASSLDRAGANVLTF